The present entry profiles one T cell receptor beta chain with its context. Its specificity is unknown. The entry originates in a study of shared clonotypes between healthy human individuals. Overall study results and limits: Some naive CD4 clonotypes, approximately 4.5%, turned up in common across a few donors.

This CDR3 has 15 residues. Germline V lookup: CDR1 SGHTA, CDR2 FQGNSA. Trimming left V 5 bases short and J 2 bases short, with 12 bases between. The repertoire was sequenced with immunoSEQ multiplex PCR; TCRdb's copy has only in-frame clones and lacks some. The sample has approximately 340,000 clones, less than 75% seen once. Material for sequencing was memory CD4+ T cells sorted from blood. Noted subset: CD45RA-negative fraction. J is TRBJ1-4 and V is TRBV7-2; the D is unclear. The TCR originated in a man aged 25 to 40 in good health. CDR3 DNA sequence: TGTGCCAGCAGCAAGACCGCCGGGACTAATGAAAAACTGTTTTTT. It codes for CASSKTAGTNEKLFF.